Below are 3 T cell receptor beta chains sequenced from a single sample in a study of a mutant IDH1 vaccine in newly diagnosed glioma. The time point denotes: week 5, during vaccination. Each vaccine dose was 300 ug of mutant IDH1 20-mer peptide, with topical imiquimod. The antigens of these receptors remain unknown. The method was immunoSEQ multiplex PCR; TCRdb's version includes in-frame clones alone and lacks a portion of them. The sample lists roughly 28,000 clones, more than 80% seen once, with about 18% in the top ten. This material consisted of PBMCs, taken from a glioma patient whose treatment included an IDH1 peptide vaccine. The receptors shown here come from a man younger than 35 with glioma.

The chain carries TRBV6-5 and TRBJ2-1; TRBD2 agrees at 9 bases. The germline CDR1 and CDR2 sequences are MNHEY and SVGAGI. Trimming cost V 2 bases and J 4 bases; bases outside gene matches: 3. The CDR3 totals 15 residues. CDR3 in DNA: TGTGCCAGCAGTTACAGGCTAGCGGGATACAATGAGCAGTTCTTC. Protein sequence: CASSYRLAGYNEQFF.

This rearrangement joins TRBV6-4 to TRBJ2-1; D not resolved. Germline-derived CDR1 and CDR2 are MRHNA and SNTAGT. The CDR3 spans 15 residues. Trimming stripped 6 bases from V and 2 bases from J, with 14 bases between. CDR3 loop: CASSPLGNPYNEQFF. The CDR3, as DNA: TGTGCCAGCAGCCCCTTAGGGAACCCCTACAATGAGCAGTTCTTC.

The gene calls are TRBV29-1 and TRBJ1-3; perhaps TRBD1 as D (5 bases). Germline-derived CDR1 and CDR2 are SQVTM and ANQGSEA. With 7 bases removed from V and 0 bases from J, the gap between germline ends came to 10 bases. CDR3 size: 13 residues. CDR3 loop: CSGRGASGNTIYF. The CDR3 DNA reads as TGCAGCGGGCGAGGGGCCTCTGGAAACACCATATATTTT. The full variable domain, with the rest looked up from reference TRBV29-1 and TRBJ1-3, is SAVISQKPSRDICQRGTSLTIQCQVDSQVTMMFWYRQQPGQSLTLIATANQGSEATYESGFVIDKFPISRPNLTFSTLTVSNMSPEDSSIYLCSGRGASGNTIYFGEGSWLTVV.